This T cell receptor (beta chain) emerged from a study of T cells expressing NK-cell markers. This CDR3 spans 17 amino acids. In germline, CDR1 is MNHNS, CDR2 SASEGT. Reanalyzing the 5' RACE reads, TCRdb keeps one entry per CDR3 protein, without DNA. The sample includes 440,000 or so distinct CDR3 sequences. The sample taken for sequencing was blood T cells: a sorted CD56 or NKG2C T cell subset, CD4+ or CD8+ T cells, or bulk PBMC T cells (not recorded which). This sequence originates from a woman aged 18 to 69 in good health. The rearrangement uses TRBV6-1 and TRBJ2-6; the TCRdb call, TRBD1, lacks DNA for checking. The CDR3 is CASSREQVSSGANVLTF.